The clone carrying this T cell receptor (beta chain) was observed many times. This CDR3 has 11 amino acids. Trimming cost V 5 bases and J 4 bases, with 6 bases left between them. Germline-derived CDR1 and CDR2 are DFQATT and SNEGSKA (reference sequence). The library protocol tagged individual cDNA molecules with unique molecular identifiers. In TCRdb, the 5' RACE reads were re-called with MiXCR into one record per CDR3 protein. The sample shows tens of thousands of distinct CDR3 sequences, roughly 5.5% of them seen only once. This specimen comes from a study of early T cells in non-severe SARS-CoV-2 infection. Study as a whole: Bulk RNA from unsorted whole blood was sequenced; chains were unpaired.

The chain has TRBV20-1 and TRBJ1-3; no reliable D call. Sequences were obtained from whole blood. This TCR was sampled from an adult who was a healthcare worker with PCR-confirmed SARS-CoV-2 infection or an uninfected control (not recorded which). In DNA form, the CDR3 reads TGCAGTGCTTCCCCCGGAAACACCATATATTTT. Amino acids: CSASPGNTIYF.